Detailed here is one T cell receptor beta chain. The data belong to a study of T cell clones after liver transplantation. Study context: Apart from three HCV-positive recipients, transplants were for non-autoimmune, non-viral reasons.

V shed 0 bases, J shed 4 bases, and the junction held 6 bases outside the gene matches. Germline CDR1 reads SGHKS; CDR2 reads YYEKEE (reference sequence). The length of the CDR3 is 16 residues. Profiled with immunoSEQ multiplex PCR; TCRdb holds only in-frame clones, not every one. The table includes around 70,000 clones, almost 95% detected once. V usage is TRBV5-5 and J usage is TRBJ2-5; TRBD1 aligns across 10 bases. The sample consisted of CD4+ T cells from blood, taken about 27 months after liver transplant. The clonotype was recovered from a human patient who received a liver transplant. Some T cells may have originated in the graft donor. CDR3 DNA sequence: TGTGCCAGCAGCTTGGGGCGGGACAGGGGCCCAGAGACCCAGTACTTC. It translates to CASSLGRDRGPETQYF.